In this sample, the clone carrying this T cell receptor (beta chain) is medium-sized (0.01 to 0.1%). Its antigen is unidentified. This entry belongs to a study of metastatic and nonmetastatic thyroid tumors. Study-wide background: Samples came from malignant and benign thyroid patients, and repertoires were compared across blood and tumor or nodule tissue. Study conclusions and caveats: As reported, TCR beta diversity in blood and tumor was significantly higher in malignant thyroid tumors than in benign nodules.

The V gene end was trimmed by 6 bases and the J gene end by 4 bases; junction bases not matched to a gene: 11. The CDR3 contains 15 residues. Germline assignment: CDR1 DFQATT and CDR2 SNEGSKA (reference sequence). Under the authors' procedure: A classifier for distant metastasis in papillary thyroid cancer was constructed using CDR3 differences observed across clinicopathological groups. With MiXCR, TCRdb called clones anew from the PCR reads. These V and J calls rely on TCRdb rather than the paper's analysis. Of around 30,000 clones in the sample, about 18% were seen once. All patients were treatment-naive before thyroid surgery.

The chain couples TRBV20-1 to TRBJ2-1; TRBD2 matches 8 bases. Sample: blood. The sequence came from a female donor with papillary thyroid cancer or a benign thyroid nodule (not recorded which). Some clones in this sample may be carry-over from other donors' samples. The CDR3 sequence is CSARATSVDYNEQFF. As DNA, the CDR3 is TGCAGTGCCAGGGCGACTAGCGTCGATTACAATGAGCAGTTCTTC.